The 28 T cell receptor beta chains in this list originate from one sample, sequenced in a study of blood T cell repertoires in COVID-19. Some clones are missing from TCRdb's copy, which holds only in-frame ones; the method was immunoSEQ multiplex PCR. The sample has more than 300,000 clones, about 85% seen once. The sample was PBMCs or T cells enriched from blood (not recorded which). These receptor sequences come from a woman under 40 who had recovered from COVID-19.

CDR3 nucleotide sequence: TGTGCCAGTATCACTTTACGGGGGACTGAAGCTTTCTTT. It specifies CASITLRGTEAFF. The rearrangement links TRBV19 to TRBJ1-1, with D possibly matching TRBD1 (5 bases). Trimming left V 7 bases short and J 5 bases short, with 14 bases between. CDR3 size: 13 residues. Germline CDR1 LNHDA, CDR2 SQIVND (reference sequence).

V is TRBV19 and J is TRBJ2-5; D possibly corresponds to TRBD2 (5 bases). The germline CDR1 and CDR2 sequences are LNHDA and SQIVND (reference sequence). V was clipped by 0 bases and J by 5 bases, with 19 bases between them. This CDR3 is 17 amino acids long. The CDR3 loop is CASSIESVRRMGETQYF. The CDR3 DNA is TGTGCCAGTAGTATAGAGTCCGTCAGGAGGATGGGGGAGACCCAGTACTTC. The whole variable domain, remainder taken from reference TRBV19 and TRBJ2-5, is DGGITQSPKYLFRKEGQNVTLSCEQNLNHDAMYWYRQDPGQGLRLIYYSQIVNDFQKGDIAEGYSVSREKKESFPLTVTSAQKNPTAFYLCASSIESVRRMGETQYFGPGTRLLVL.

The chain uses TRBV3-1 (or the pseudogene TRBV3-2) and TRBJ1-2, with D unresolved. V was clipped by 0 bases and J by 5 bases, with 7 bases between them. Looked up from germline, CDR1 is LGHDT and CDR2 is YNNKEL (reference sequence). CDR3 length: 13 amino acids. In nucleotides, the CDR3 is TGTGCCAGCAGCCAAGAATTTAGTTATGGCTACACCTTC. It yields the protein CASSQEFSYGYTF.

The rearrangement joins TRBV27 to TRBJ2-7, with 9 bases identical to TRBD1. Germline trimming cut 6 bases from V and 7 bases from J; bases unmatched to any gene: 16. Germline lookup yields CDR1 MNHEY and CDR2 SMNVEV (reference sequence). The CDR3 extends over 16 amino acids. In nucleotides, the CDR3 is TGTGCCAGCAGCCCCCCAACGGGACAGGGATTCTTGGAGCAGTACTTC. It encodes CASSPPTGQGFLEQYF.

This clone was seen only a few times. The rearrangement uses TRBV30 and TRBJ1-1; 9 bases align to TRBD1. Trimming took 1 base from V and 0 from J; bases not matched to a gene: 6. This CDR3 is 16 amino acids long. Germline CDR1 and CDR2: GTSNPN and SVGIG (reference sequence). CDR3 sequence reads: CAWSARQGGVNTEAFF. Here the CDR3 DNA reads TGTGCCTGGAGTGCTCGACAGGGGGGGGTGAACACTGAAGCTTTCTTT.

The chain carries TRBV7-9 and TRBJ1-1, with no clear D. Germline V gene lookup returns CDR1 SEHNR and CDR2 FQNEAQ (reference sequence). There are 9 residues in the CDR3. V lost 6 bases, J lost 7 bases, and 3 bases lay in between. As DNA, the CDR3 is TGTGCCAGCAGTTATGAAGCTTTCTTT. Translation gives CASSYEAFF.

V and J are TRBV6-5 and TRBJ1-1; 7 bases fit TRBD1. V lost 7 bases, J lost 11 bases, and 16 bases stayed unmatched. The CDR3 has 14 residues. Germline values: CDR1 MNHEY, CDR2 SVGAGI. CDR3 protein: CASTSPGQPRGAFF. Here the CDR3 DNA reads TGTGCCAGCACGTCACCGGGACAGCCCAGGGGTGCTTTCTTT.

V gene TRBV27 combines with J gene TRBJ2-3, with TRBD2 identical over 7 bases. The CDR3 sequence is 16 residues long. Germline lookup yields CDR1 MNHEY and CDR2 SMNVEV (reference sequence). V lost 5 bases and J lost 5; bases outside the gene matches: 13. The CDR3 nucleotides read TGTGCCAGCAGTCACTCACTAGCGACCTTAGGAGATACGCAGTATTTT. Amino acids: CASSHSLATLGDTQYF.

This clone showed up just once. V and J are TRBV19 and TRBJ2-2, with 14 bases matching TRBD2. CDR1 and CDR2 from the germline V gene are LNHDA and SQIVND (reference sequence). V lost 7 bases, J lost 8 bases, and 9 bases stayed unmatched. The CDR3 has 16 residues. CDR3 in amino acids: CASTTGLAGAAGELFF. CDR3 nucleotides: TGTGCCAGTACCACGGGACTAGCGGGGGCCGCAGGGGAGCTGTTTTTT.

The chain carries TRBV19 and TRBJ1-1, with D possibly being TRBD1 (5 bases). Germline lookup yields CDR1 LNHDA and CDR2 SQIVND (reference sequence). Trimming stripped 6 bases from V and 5 bases from J, with 16 bases between. The CDR3 contains 14 residues. In nucleotides, the CDR3 is TGTGCCAGTAGCTTACTTACGGGGGGGACTGAAGCTTTCTTT. Translating gives CASSLLTGGTEAFF.

Only one count was recorded for this clone. The chain couples TRBV2 to TRBJ1-2; D may be TRBD1 (6 bases). Looked up from germline, CDR1 is SNHLY and CDR2 is FYNNEI. V dropped 3 bases and J dropped 2 bases, with 16 bases sitting between them. The CDR3 spans 16 residues. For the CDR3, the DNA is TGTGCCAGCAGTGACTGGGGTACAGGGATGAACTATGGCTACACCTTC. Protein sequence: CASSDWGTGMNYGYTF.

This clone appeared once. The chain uses TRBV27 and TRBJ2-3; 8 positions agree with TRBD2. The CDR3 has 18 residues. V shed 8 bases and J 0 bases; nucleotides not matched to a gene: 16. Per germline, CDR1 MNHEY and CDR2 SMNVEV (reference sequence). CDR3 sequence (DNA): TGTGCCAGCGGTGTTGGACTGGCGGGGGGCCCTAGCACAGATACGCAGTATTTT. Residues: CASGVGLAGGPSTDTQYF.

This clone was detected once. The chain recombines TRBV19 with TRBJ1-3, with 7 bases lining up with TRBD1. Trimming took 3 bases from V and 4 from J; bases not matched to a gene: 6. There are 15 residues in the CDR3. The germline gives CDR1 LNHDA, CDR2 SQIVND (reference sequence). The CDR3 protein is CASSIEGARGNTIYF. DNA for the CDR3: TGTGCCAGTAGTATTGAGGGGGCCAGAGGAAACACCATATATTTT.

This chain links TRBV5-1 with TRBJ1-4, with D perhaps TRBD1 (6 bases). The germline V and J ends were trimmed by 4 bases and 0 bases, with 10 bases remaining between them. Germline CDR1 and CDR2: SGHRS and YFSETQ. The CDR3 runs to 15 residues. CDR3 sequence (DNA): TGCGCCAGCAGCGGGGGCTCTGCAACTAATGAAAAACTGTTTTTT. Translated, it gives CASSGGSATNEKLFF.

The chain recombines TRBV3-1 (or the pseudogene TRBV3-2) with TRBJ1-4; 7 bases align to TRBD1. V trimming: 5 bases; J trimming: 7 bases; junction bases outside the gene matches: 10. The CDR3 is 15 residues long. The germline gives CDR1 LGHDT, CDR2 YNNKEL (reference sequence). The CDR3 protein is CASSFTGALIEKLFF. CDR3 coding DNA: TGTGCCAGCAGCTTTACAGGGGCCCTAATTGAAAAACTGTTTTTT.

This rearrangement joins TRBV19 to TRBJ2-4; 8 bases agree with TRBD1. V dropped 3 bases and J dropped 0; count of bases not matched to a gene: 4. The CDR3 has 16 amino acids. CDR1 and CDR2 (germline): LNHDA, SQIVND (reference sequence). CDR3 amino acids: CASSIGQGLAKNIQYF. The CDR3 nucleotides are TGTGCCAGTAGTATCGGACAGGGACTAGCCAAAAACATTCAGTACTTC.

The gene calls are TRBV6-1 and TRBJ2-5, with TRBD1 identical over 10 bases. The J segment lost 5 bases and the V segment lost 3 bases, leaving 6 bases of the junction unmatched. The V gene's germline CDR1 is MNHNS and CDR2 SASEGT. The CDR3 loop spans 15 amino acids. This CDR3 is CASSDLMDRGETQYF. CDR3 sequence (DNA): TGTGCCAGCAGTGATCTGATGGACAGGGGGGAGACCCAGTACTTC.

This sequence joins TRBV15 and TRBJ2-1; the match to TRBD2 covers 7 bases. The CDR3 runs 14 residues. CDR1 LNHNV and CDR2 YYDKDF come from the germline V gene (reference sequence). V dropped 1 base and J dropped 7; count of bases not matched to a gene: 4. The CDR3 DNA sequence: TGTGCCACCAGCAGAGGGAGGGAGGGAAATGAGCAGTTCTTC. The encoded protein is CATSRGREGNEQFF.

This chain joins TRBV30 and TRBJ2-3, with 11 bases aligning to TRBD2. Germline V gene data show CDR1 as GTSNPN and CDR2 as SVGIG (reference sequence). V shed 4 bases, J shed 4 bases, and the junction held 4 bases outside the gene matches. The length of the CDR3 is 14 residues. For the CDR3, the DNA is TGTGCCTGGAAGCGGGGACTAGCGGCAGATACGCAGTATTTT. Translation: CAWKRGLAADTQYF.

The chain couples TRBV18 to TRBJ1-4, with TRBD1 identical over 7 bases. Losses at the gene ends were 4 bases for V and 2 bases for J; bases not matched to a gene: 13. Germline V gives CDR1 KGHSH, CDR2 LQKENI. The CDR3 runs 18 residues. CDR3 in amino acids: CASSLRGQQGSTNEKLFF. DNA for the CDR3: TGTGCCAGCTCACTCCGGGGACAGCAAGGTTCCACTAATGAAAAACTGTTTTTT.

This clone was seen only once. This chain uses TRBV6-5 with TRBJ1-3, with TRBD1 matching 7 bases. Germline-derived CDR1 and CDR2 are MNHEY and SVGAGI. The ends lost 6 bases at V and 2 bases at J; junction bases unmatched: 1. CDR3 length equals 13 residues. The CDR3 is CASRQGAGNTIYF. The CDR3 DNA reads as TGTGCCAGCAGGCAGGGGGCTGGAAACACCATATATTTT.

The chain is built from TRBV23-1 and TRBJ2-2; 9 bases align to TRBD2. Being an ORF, TRBV23-1 has a function that is uncertain. CDR3 length: 15 residues. Trimming at V came to 3 bases and at J to 3 bases, leaving 2 bases not matched to a gene. The CDR3 nucleotides read TGCGCCAGCAGTCAGAGACTAGCGGACACCGGGGAGCTGTTTTTT. Translation gives CASSQRLADTGELFF.

This chain connects TRBV30 to TRBJ1-2; the D is unclear. Trimming took off 1 base at V and 11 bases at J, with 20 bases between the two ends. CDR1 and CDR2 from the germline V gene are GTSNPN and SVGIG (reference sequence). The CDR3 length is 14 residues. CDR3 amino acids: CAWSATSSPGKYTF. The CDR3 DNA follows: TGTGCCTGGAGTGCTACATCAAGCCCGGGAAAGTACACCTTC.

The rearrangement joins TRBV5-1 to TRBJ2-3; 9 nucleotides match TRBD1. The J segment lost 0 bases and the V segment lost 4 bases, leaving 3 bases of the junction unmatched. CDR1 and CDR2 (germline): SGHRS, YFSETQ. The CDR3 loop spans 15 amino acids. This CDR3 is CASSGGQGSTDTQYF. CDR3 nucleotides: TGCGCCAGCAGCGGGGGACAGGGAAGCACAGATACGCAGTATTTT.

This clone has more than one count but fewer than ten. V is TRBV19 and J is TRBJ1-1; tentatively, D is TRBD1 (6 bases). The CDR3 length is 14 residues. Germline V CDR1 and CDR2: LNHDA, SQIVND (reference sequence). V dropped 9 bases and J dropped 1 base, with 15 bases sitting between them. CDR3 in DNA: TGTGCCAGCCACCTGACAGGCGGGAACACTGAAGCTTTCTTT. Amino acids: CASHLTGGNTEAFF.

The chain combines TRBV5-6 with TRBJ2-7; maybe TRBD1 (6 bases). Germline V lookup: CDR1 SGHDT, CDR2 YYEEEE. This CDR3 has 14 residues. The germline V and J ends were trimmed by 1 base and 3 bases, with 11 bases remaining between them. The CDR3 protein is CASSLFQQGYEQYF. The CDR3 nucleotides are TGTGCCAGCAGCTTGTTCCAACAGGGCTACGAGCAGTACTTC.

The chain joins TRBV30 to TRBJ1-6; 9 bases fit TRBD1. Germline loops: CDR1 GTSNPN, CDR2 SVGIG (reference sequence). The CDR3 runs to 14 residues. V was pared by 4 bases and J by 7 bases, with 5 bases of the junction left unmatched. CDR3 in DNA: TGTGCCTGGAAAGGGACAGGGACGAATTCACCCCTCCACTTT. Translating it yields CAWKGTGTNSPLHF.

J is TRBJ2-7 and V is TRBV9; 9 nucleotides agree with TRBD1. Germline loops: CDR1 SGDLS, CDR2 YYNGEE. The CDR3 sequence is 15 residues long. After removal of 4 bases from V and 0 bases from J, the junction contained 5 bases not matched to a gene. The chain's CDR3 is CASSLGQGGSYEQYF. CDR3 in DNA: TGTGCCAGCAGCTTGGGACAGGGAGGCTCCTACGAGCAGTACTTC.